This entry lists 30 T cell receptor beta chains sequenced from one sample in a study of cytomegalovirus exposure and HLA in healthy donors. Primers for the PCR totalled 60 Vbeta and 13 Jbeta. Repertoires were generated with immunoSEQ multiplex PCR, while TCRdb's copy carries only in-frame clones and drops some. The table shows 35,000 to 45,000 clones, with about 78% occurring only once. The specimen was PBMCs. These receptors were taken from a woman in her twenties or thirties in good health and CMV-seronegative.

The count of this clone is one. This chain joins TRBV4-1 and TRBJ2-5; 7 bases are a match to TRBD2. With 0 bases clipped from V and 5 bases from J, the junction kept 6 bases outside the gene matches. CDR3 length: 15 amino acids. Germline V gives CDR1 MGHRA, CDR2 YSYEKL. The chain's CDR3 is CASSQDPVGGETQYF. The CDR3 bases are TGCGCCAGCAGCCAAGATCCGGTCGGGGGGGAGACCCAGTACTTC.

The rearrangement uses TRBV18 and TRBJ2-5; 14 bases match TRBD2. V lost 6 bases to trimming and J lost 4 bases; unmatched junction nucleotides: 7. Germline V gene lookup returns CDR1 KGHSH and CDR2 LQKENI. This CDR3 region has 16 residues. The CDR3 here is CASSRLAGGLPETQYF. The CDR3 coding sequence is TGTGCCAGCTCCCGACTAGCGGGAGGGCTTCCAGAGACCCAGTACTTC.

The gene calls are TRBV6-1 and TRBJ1-5; D ambiguous. Germline CDR1 is MNHNS and CDR2 is SASEGT. The CDR3 has 14 residues. The V gene lost 1 base and the J gene lost 6 bases, with 10 bases spanning the gap. The CDR3 region has the DNA TGTGCCAGCAGTGAAGACAGCGGCGGTCAGCCCCAGCATTTT. Its translation is CASSEDSGGQPQHF.

The chain links TRBV28 to TRBJ2-3; D uncertain. The ends were cut back, 5 bases at V and 5 bases at J, with 8 bases in the middle. The CDR3 is made up of 12 amino acids. Germline CDR1 reads MDHEN; CDR2 reads SYDVKM. The DNA for the CDR3 is TGTGCCAGCAGTCGGTATCTAGATACGCAGTATTTT. Translation: CASSRYLDTQYF.

The chain is built from TRBV28 and TRBJ1-3; D is undetermined. The CDR3 has 16 residues. The V end was cut by 6 bases, the J end by 0 bases, with 15 bases between. CDR1 is MDHEN and CDR2 is SYDVKM in the germline V gene. CDR3 bases: TGTGCCAGCAGCCCCGCCGACTTGAGCTCTGGAAACACCATATATTTT. This encodes CASSPADLSSGNTIYF.

V is TRBV28 and J is TRBJ1-1; perhaps TRBD1 as D (5 bases). This CDR3 spans 13 amino acids. Trimming took off 1 base at V and 11 bases at J, with 14 bases between the two ends. The germline V gene encodes CDR1 MDHEN and CDR2 SYDVKM. The DNA for the CDR3 is TGTGCCAGCAGTTTATATCCGGGGGTGGGGGCTTTCTTT. This codes for CASSLYPGVGAFF.

V gene TRBV28 combines with J gene TRBJ2-7, with D possibly being TRBD2 (6 bases). The CDR3 spans 13 residues. The V end was cut by 2 bases, the J end by 3 bases, with 8 bases between. In germline, CDR1 is MDHEN, CDR2 SYDVKM. Written as DNA, the CDR3 is TGTGCCAGCAGTTTACGGCGGGGCTACGAGCAGTACTTC. This encodes CASSLRRGYEQYF.

The V gene is TRBV29-1, the J gene TRBJ2-7; D is perhaps TRBD2 (6 bases). Germline V CDR1 and CDR2: SQVTM, ANQGSEA. This CDR3 spans 17 amino acids. Trimming left V 1 base short and J 1 base short, with 20 bases between. CDR3 sequence: CSVEVGGVGYPSYEQYF. The CDR3, as DNA: TGCAGCGTTGAAGTCGGGGGTGTGGGATACCCTTCCTACGAGCAGTACTTC.

The chain employs TRBV7-8 and TRBJ1-5; 7 nucleotides line up with TRBD1. V lost 4 bases and J lost 3; bases outside the gene matches: 6. Germline V gene sequence: CDR1 SGHVS, CDR2 FQNEAQ. The CDR3 totals 15 residues. The CDR3 region has the DNA TGTGCCAGCAGCTCCGACAGGGAGGTCAATCAGCCCCAGCATTTT. Translated, it gives CASSSDREVNQPQHF.

This clone showed up many times. The chain combines TRBV18 with TRBJ1-1; 9 bases are shared with TRBD1. CDR1 is KGHSH and CDR2 is LQKENI in the germline V gene. This CDR3 region has 16 residues. Trimming took 1 base from V and 4 from J; bases not matched to a gene: 7. CDR3 amino acids: CASSPQGLTGGTEAFF. Written as DNA, the CDR3 is TGTGCCAGCTCACCACAGGGACTGACAGGGGGCACTGAAGCTTTCTTT.

The chain uses TRBV6-5 and TRBJ2-7; 14 bases fit TRBD2. CDR1 and CDR2 (germline): MNHEY, SVGAGI. The CDR3 consists of 15 residues. V lost 6 bases and J lost 6; bases outside the gene matches: 7. CDR3 nucleotide sequence: TGTGCCAGCAGCCGCGGACTAGCGGGAGGAAGCGAGCAGTACTTC. It codes for CASSRGLAGGSEQYF.

The chain carries TRBV27 and TRBJ1-5; D not resolved. Trimming stripped 2 bases from V and 4 bases from J, with 6 bases between. CDR1 is MNHEY and CDR2 is SMNVEV in the germline V gene (reference sequence). CDR3 size: 13 residues. CDR3 sequence (DNA): TGTGCCAGCAGTTTAACTAGTAATCAGCCCCAGCATTTT. Translated, it gives CASSLTSNQPQHF.

The V call is TRBV9, the J call TRBJ1-2; D is ambiguous. There are 13 residues in the CDR3. Trimming removed 0 bases from V and 8 bases from J, with 11 bases in between. Germline CDR1 is SGDLS and CDR2 is YYNGEE. The chain's CDR3 is CASSVARGYGYTF. DNA of the CDR3: TGTGCCAGCAGCGTAGCTCGAGGATACGGCTACACCTTC.

This sequence joins TRBV25-1 and TRBJ1-5, with 7 nucleotides matching TRBD1. After removal of 4 bases from V and 4 bases from J, the junction contained 7 bases not matched to a gene. Germline assignment: CDR1 MGHDK and CDR2 SYGVNS. The CDR3 is 15 residues long. For the CDR3, the DNA is TGTGCCAGCAGTGCCCGGGGGACAGAGAATCAGCCCCAGCATTTT. Protein product: CASSARGTENQPQHF.

The V gene is TRBV29-1, the J gene TRBJ2-2; D might be TRBD2 (5 bases). Germline CDR1 is SQVTM and CDR2 is ANQGSEA. Between the trimmed V and J ends, which lost 6 bases and 6 bases, there was a span of 11 bases. The CDR3 covers 12 residues. CDR3 sequence: CSVPGSPGELFF. The CDR3 nucleotides are TGCAGCGTCCCGGGGTCTCCCGGGGAGCTGTTTTTT.

The chain has TRBV6-6 and TRBJ1-2; D gene uncertain. The V end lost 0 bases, the J end lost 5 bases, and 13 bases lay between the germline ends. This CDR3 contains 15 residues. Germline V gives CDR1 MNHNY, CDR2 SVGAGI (reference sequence). CDR3 nucleotides: TGTGCCAGCAGTTACTCGACACCCAGGATATATGGCTACACCTTC. It translates to CASSYSTPRIYGYTF.

The V call is TRBV15, the J call TRBJ1-1; weak D call: TRBD1 (6 bases). V lost 0 bases, J lost 7 bases, and 12 bases lay in between. Germline-derived CDR1 and CDR2 are LNHNV and YYDKDF (reference sequence). The CDR3 has 14 residues. CDR3 in DNA: TGTGCCACCAGCAGAGACAGGGGAGGGGGTGAAGCTTTCTTT. Translation: CATSRDRGGGEAFF.

This chain uses TRBV6-5 with TRBJ1-2, with D unresolved. Trimming stripped 5 bases from V and 5 bases from J, with 12 bases between. Germline V gene lookup returns CDR1 MNHEY and CDR2 SVGAGI. The CDR3 is 13 residues long. CDR3: CASSPPGSYGYTF. As DNA, the CDR3 is TGTGCCAGCAGTCCCCCCGGGAGTTATGGCTACACCTTC.

V gene TRBV2 combines with J gene TRBJ1-5, with D perhaps TRBD1 (5 bases). The CDR3 runs to 16 residues. The V end lost 0 bases, the J end lost 7 bases, and 16 bases lay between the germline ends. From germline, CDR1 is SNHLY and CDR2 FYNNEI. CDR3 nucleotides: TGTGCCAGCAGTGAAGCGCTTCGGGGAGGGGAACAGCCCCAGCATTTT. It specifies CASSEALRGGEQPQHF.

The rearrangement uses TRBV2 and TRBJ1-2, with D maybe TRBD1 (5 bases). With 7 bases removed from V and 8 bases from J, the gap between germline ends came to 29 bases. In germline, CDR1 is SNHLY, CDR2 FYNNEI. This CDR3 is built from 17 residues. CDR3 bases: TGTGCCAGCACTTTGGGACTGCTTGGGATTCAGGAGGGGGGCTACACCTTC. This codes for CASTLGLLGIQEGGYTF.

The CDR3 DNA sequence: TGTGCTAGTGGTTTGGTACGATACCTACAGGGTTATTTCCCGAACACCGGGGAGCTGTTTTTT. Translation gives CASGLVRYLQGYFPNTGELFF. V is TRBV12-5 and J is TRBJ2-2; tentatively, D is TRBD1 (6 bases). CDR1 is LGHNT, CDR2 FRNRAP, per germline. The CDR3 contains 21 residues. Trimming took off 0 bases at V and 0 bases at J, with 23 bases between the two ends.

This chain joins TRBV6-1 and TRBJ2-2; no clear D gene. The CDR3 is 13 residues long. The germline V gene encodes CDR1 MNHNS and CDR2 SASEGT. The V and J ends lost 0 bases and 5 bases respectively, with 4 bases between them. The CDR3 DNA sequence: TGTGCCAGCAGTGAAGCGGCAACCGGGGAGCTGTTTTTT. This codes for CASSEAATGELFF.

The chain links TRBV28 to TRBJ1-5; TRBD1 matches at 9 bases. Germline assignment: CDR1 MDHEN and CDR2 SYDVKM. V lost 4 bases, J lost 5 bases, and 12 bases stayed unmatched. CDR3 length: 17 residues. CDR3: CASSSPGQGAAYQPQHF. The CDR3 coding sequence is TGTGCCAGCAGTTCCCCGGGACAGGGAGCAGCATATCAGCCCCAGCATTTT.

The chain has TRBV28 and TRBJ1-4; D not certain. Per the germline V gene, CDR1 is MDHEN and CDR2 is SYDVKM. Deletions cut 3 bases from V and 8 bases from J, with 16 bases between. The CDR3 runs 15 residues. Written as DNA, the CDR3 is TGTGCCAGCAGTTTTCCCGGGCCGCGGGGAGAAAAACTGTTTTTT. This translates into CASSFPGPRGEKLFF.

This chain links TRBV6-5 with TRBJ1-5, with 8 bases fitting TRBD1. Trimming took 6 bases from V and 4 from J; bases not matched to a gene: 5. The length of the CDR3 is 14 residues. CDR1 and CDR2 (germline): MNHEY, SVGAGI. DNA for the CDR3: TGTGCCAGCAGGCGGACAGGGAGGAATCAGCCCCAGCATTTT. It is translated as CASRRTGRNQPQHF.

J is TRBJ1-2 and V is TRBV5-6, with TRBD1 matching 9 bases. After removal of 4 bases from V and 4 bases from J, the junction contained 8 bases not matched to a gene. The CDR3 runs to 15 residues. The germline V gene has CDR1 SGHDT and CDR2 YYEEEE. In DNA, the CDR3 is TGTGCCAGCAGCGTCCGCGGGACAGGGTTCTATGGCTACACCTTC. Residues: CASSVRGTGFYGYTF.

The CDR3 is CAWSVSGVGYTF. CDR3 bases: TGTGCCTGGAGTGTATCGGGGGTTGGCTACACCTTC. V gene TRBV30 combines with J gene TRBJ1-2; D is possibly TRBD1 (5 bases). CDR3 length equals 12 residues. The germline V gene encodes CDR1 GTSNPN and CDR2 SVGIG (reference sequence). V was trimmed by 0 bases and J by 7 bases, leaving 9 bases between them.

The chain carries TRBV4-2 and TRBJ1-1; 8 bases map to TRBD1. Germline loops: CDR1 LGHNA, CDR2 YNFKEQ. The CDR3 contains 16 residues. With V trimmed by 4 bases and J by 1 base, 8 bases remained unmatched. The CDR3: CASSPTTGEENTEAFF. The CDR3 DNA reads TGTGCCAGCAGCCCAACGACAGGGGAAGAGAACACTGAAGCTTTCTTT.

This rearrangement joins TRBV23-1 to TRBJ1-2, with 9 bases matching TRBD1. Being an ORF, TRBV23-1 has a function that is uncertain. V gave up 8 bases and J gave up 0 bases; unmatched junction bases: 13. The CDR3 loop spans 17 amino acids. CDR3 in amino acids: CASGSGQGRGTNYGYTF. CDR3 nucleotides: TGCGCCAGCGGTTCTGGACAGGGGAGGGGAACTAACTATGGCTACACCTTC.

The V gene is TRBV28, the J gene TRBJ1-4; 7 bases match TRBD1. Germline V gene data show CDR1 as MDHEN and CDR2 as SYDVKM. The V segment lost 4 bases and the J segment 0 bases; nucleotides outside the gene matches: 2. The CDR3 runs to 15 residues. CDR3 in DNA: TGTGCCAGCAGTTCCGGGACAGCAACTAATGAAAAACTGTTTTTT. Protein product: CASSSGTATNEKLFF.